The rows below give T cell receptor beta chains drawn from one sample of a study of vaccination effects on CD4 cells after COVID-19. Clones were sequenced by immunoSEQ multiplex PCR, and TCRdb holds only the in-frame ones, with some missing. This sample yields about 73,000 clones, of which 78% are seen a single time; about 10% belongs to the top ten. These receptors have no identified antigens. Sequencing was performed on CD4+ T cells from PBMCs cultured with SARS-CoV-2 spike peptides, taken before COVID-19 vaccination. Receptor source: a human donor who received a COVID-19 vaccine. The CDR3 runs from the conserved cysteine through the conserved F or W. The order of the fields is J gene, V gene, D gene, clone size, CDR3 protein, CDR3 DNA. A D gene is named only where the DNA matches it firmly. Only some rows state a clone size, as once, few, many or a class for expanded clones.

TRBJ2-2 | TRBV15 | . | . | CATSRVMAGIGELFF | TGTGCCACCAGCAGAGTAATGGCGGGGATTGGGGAGCTGTTTTTT
TRBJ2-6 | TRBV19 | . | . | CASTTGPSGANVLTF | TGTGCCAGTACCACCGGGCCCTCTGGGGCCAACGTCCTGACTTTC
TRBJ2-1 | TRBV19 | TRBD1 | . | CASNQGAVYNEQFF | TGTGCCAGTAATCAGGGGGCGGTCTACAATGAGCAGTTCTTC
TRBJ2-3 | TRBV30 | . | . | CAWTPGRLDTQYF | TGTGCCTGGACCCCAGGCCGGTTAGATACGCAGTATTTT
TRBJ1-5 | TRBV12-5 | . | . | CASGLALPPNQPQHF | TGTGCTAGTGGTTTGGCCCTACCTCCAAATCAGCCCCAGCATTTT
TRBJ2-1 | TRBV7-3 | TRBD2 | . | CASSLERGGQHEQFF | TGTGCCAGCAGCTTAGAGCGGGGGGGCCAGCATGAGCAGTTCTTC
TRBJ2-2 | TRBV18 | . | . | CASSPINTGELFF | TGTGCCAGCTCACCGATCAACACCGGGGAGCTGTTTTTT
TRBJ1-1 | TRBV6-2/TRBV6-3 | TRBD1 | once | CASSYGTVNTEAFF | TGTGCCAGCAGTTATGGGACAGTGAACACTGAAGCTTTCTTT
TRBJ2-5 | TRBV30 | . | . | CAWTPPSEILQGTQYF | TGTGCCTGGACCCCTCCTAGCGAAATCTTACAGGGAACCCAGTACTTC
TRBJ1-4 | TRBV6-6 | . | . | CASSHLGGSKLFF | TGTGCCAGCAGTCACTTGGGGGGGTCTAAACTGTTTTTT
TRBJ1-2 | TRBV5-1 | . | once | CASRQATNYGYTF | TGCGCCAGCAGACAGGCGACAAACTATGGCTACACCTTC
TRBJ2-6 | TRBV5-6 | . | . | CASSPPRRVVGANVLTF | TGTGCCAGCAGCCCCCCTCGTCGGGTAGTGGGGGCCAACGTCCTGACTTTC
TRBJ1-2 | TRBV6-6 | . | . | CASSYKDSNYGYTF | TGTGCCAGCAGTTACAAGGACAGTAACTATGGCTACACCTTC
TRBJ2-1 | TRBV11-2 | . | . | CASSFNRGDNEQFF | TGTGCCAGCAGCTTTAATAGGGGTGACAATGAGCAGTTCTTC
TRBJ1-2 | TRBV30 | . | . | CAWSDDLRDENGYTF | TGTGCCTGGAGTGACGACCTCCGGGACGAGAATGGCTACACCTTC
TRBJ2-5 | TRBV4-1 | . | . | CASSQDSGEAKTQYF | TGCGCCAGCAGCCAAGATTCAGGGGAGGCTAAGACCCAGTACTTC
TRBJ2-2 | TRBV7-9 | . | . | CASRNAGGGLDTGELFF | TGTGCCAGCCGTAACGCTGGGGGGGGGCTCGACACCGGGGAGCTGTTTTTT
TRBJ2-5 | TRBV15 | . | . | CATARGAQETQYF | TGTGCCACCGCTCGGGGCGCGCAAGAGACCCAGTACTTC
TRBJ2-1 | TRBV24-1 | TRBD2 | . | CATSDQLAGLMNEQFF | TGTGCCACCAGTGACCAACTAGCGGGATTAATGAATGAGCAGTTCTTC
TRBJ1-2 | TRBV29-1 | TRBD1 | . | CSVNRGVGANYGYTF | TGCAGCGTCAACAGGGGGGTGGGGGCTAACTATGGCTACACCTTC
TRBJ1-1 | TRBV5-1 | TRBD1 | . | CASSFRTGGNTEAFF | TGCGCCAGCAGCTTTCGGACAGGGGGCAACACTGAAGCTTTCTTT
TRBJ2-5 | TRBV18 | . | . | CASSPRTREETQYF | TGTGCCAGCTCACCTCGTACCAGGGAAGAGACCCAGTACTTC
TRBJ1-1 | TRBV3-1/TRBV3-2 | . | few | CASSQWGTDEAFF | TGTGCCAGCAGCCAATGGGGGACGGACGAAGCTTTCTTT
TRBJ2-2 | TRBV10-3 | . | . | CAISEASHTGELFF | TGTGCCATCAGTGAGGCTAGCCACACCGGGGAGCTGTTTTTT
TRBJ1-5 | TRBV2 | . | once | CASSSDPLGNQPQHF | TGTGCCAGCAGTTCGGACCCTCTGGGCAATCAGCCCCAGCATTTT
TRBJ2-1 | TRBV7-2 | TRBD1 | . | CASRTGQGSYNEQFF | TGTGCCAGCAGAACCGGACAGGGCAGTTACAATGAGCAGTTCTTC
TRBJ1-5 | TRBV6-2/TRBV6-3 | TRBD1 | . | CASSRGQGGHSNQPQHF | TGTGCCAGCAGTCGGGGACAGGGGGGGCATAGCAATCAGCCCCAGCATTTT
TRBJ1-1 | TRBV18 | TRBD1 | . | CASSPGTGGVEAFF | TGTGCCAGCTCACCTGGGACAGGGGGGGTCGAAGCTTTCTTT
TRBJ2-5 | TRBV2 | . | . | CASRDFGVSETQYF | TGTGCCAGCAGGGACTTTGGGGTTTCGGAGACCCAGTACTTC
TRBJ2-5 | TRBV2 | TRBD1 | . | CASSGGQGESQYF | TGTGCCAGCAGTGGTGGACAGGGGGAATCCCAGTACTTC
TRBJ1-2 | TRBV19 | TRBD1 | few | CASSTPDRAGYTF | TGTGCCAGTAGTACACCGGACAGGGCTGGCTACACCTTC
TRBJ2-4 | TRBV12-2 | . | . | CASRLVDENIQYF | TGTGCAAGTCGCTTAGTGGACGAAAACATTCAGTACTTC
TRBJ2-3 | TRBV5-1 | . | . | CASSLTSDTQYF | TGCGCCAGCAGCTTGACTTCGGATACGCAGTATTTT
TRBJ1-2 | TRBV4-3 | . | . | CASSQERSGSHGYTF | TGCGCCAGCAGCCAAGAGCGTTCGGGGTCCCATGGCTACACCTTC
TRBJ2-6 | TRBV24-1 | TRBD1 | . | CATSDAGQGTNVLTF | TGTGCCACCAGTGATGCAGGACAGGGGACTAACGTCCTGACTTTC
TRBJ1-5 | TRBV20-1 | . | . | CSASRRSDLQPQHF | TGCAGTGCTAGTCGGCGGTCAGATCTTCAGCCCCAGCATTTT
TRBJ1-2 | TRBV10-3 | . | . | CAISVGSYGYTF | TGTGCCATCAGTGTGGGCAGCTATGGCTACACCTTC
TRBJ2-2 | TRBV5-1 | TRBD1 | . | CASSPRQGANTGELFF | TGCGCCAGCAGCCCCCGACAGGGCGCGAACACCGGGGAGCTGTTTTTT
TRBJ2-5 | TRBV2 | . | . | CASSTQGHFQETQYF | TGTGCCAGTTCTACCCAGGGACACTTCCAAGAGACCCAGTACTTC
TRBJ2-2 | TRBV5-1 | TRBD1 | . | CASSLGTGVPGELFF | TGCGCCAGCAGCTTGGGGACAGGAGTACCCGGGGAGCTGTTTTTT
TRBJ2-5 | TRBV5-1 | . | . | CASSLWTGETQYF | TGCGCCAGCAGCCTATGGACGGGAGAGACCCAGTACTTC
TRBJ2-1 | TRBV19 | TRBD2 | once | CASRTSGGAFTSEQFF | TGTGCCAGTAGGACGAGCGGGGGGGCTTTTACGTCTGAGCAGTTCTTC
TRBJ2-1 | TRBV3-1/TRBV3-2 | . | . | CASSRWTADEQFF | TGTGCCAGCAGCCGCTGGACAGCGGATGAGCAGTTCTTC
TRBJ2-1 | TRBV5-1 | TRBD1 | . | CASSLEGQRINEQFF | TGCGCCAGCAGCTTGGAGGGACAGAGAATCAATGAGCAGTTCTTC
TRBJ1-6 | TRBV6-5 | TRBD1 | . | CASSDRAREPLHF | TGTGCCAGCAGCGACAGGGCGCGGGAACCCCTCCACTTT
TRBJ1-2 | TRBV5-1 | . | . | CASSLTGSLNYGYTF | TGCGCCAGCAGCCTGACAGGCTCCTTAAACTATGGCTACACCTTC
TRBJ1-1 | TRBV7-2 | . | . | CASSLGYTEAFF | TGTGCCAGCAGCTTAGGTTACACTGAAGCTTTCTTT
TRBJ2-5 | TRBV19 | TRBD1 | . | CASSDRGWEETQYF | TGTGCCAGTAGCGACAGGGGATGGGAAGAGACCCAGTACTTC
TRBJ1-1 | TRBV9 | . | . | CASSVLQNMNTEAFF | TGTGCCAGCAGCGTATTACAGAATATGAACACTGAAGCTTTCTTT
TRBJ2-1 | TRBV6-1 | . | . | CASSEVGIGQFF | TGTGCCAGCAGTGAAGTAGGGATCGGGCAGTTCTTC
TRBJ1-3 | TRBV19 | . | . | CASSKRTGRSGNTIYF | TGTGCCAGTAGTAAACGTACAGGGAGAAGCGGAAACACCATATATTTT
TRBJ2-3 | TRBV6-4 | TRBD1 | . | CAAGQELDTQYF | TGTGCCGCCGGACAGGAACTAGATACGCAGTATTTT